This T cell receptor beta chain was identified in a study of CD8 T cells in ankylosing spondylitis. Study outcomes and limitations: It was reported that disease-linked clones were significantly enriched in matched ankylosing spondylitis synovial fluid. Typical of ankylosing spondylitis blood, it appeared, was a TCR beta motif of roughly eight highly homologous variants.

In its sample, this clonotype was seen many times. Its antigen is unidentified. One entry per CDR3 protein results from TCRdb running MiXCR on the 5' RACE reads. The sample carries some 220,000 distinct CDR3 sequences, about 7% recorded once. The CDR3 spans 16 residues. CDR1 and CDR2 from the germline V gene are SGHRS and YFSETQ. V was pared by 0 bases and J by 3 bases, with 4 bases of the junction left unmatched. The J gene is TRBJ2-1, the V gene TRBV5-1; 9 bases align to TRBD2. The origin of this receptor is a male donor with ankylosing spondylitis. The sequencing input was blood, either unsorted or a sorted T cell fraction (not recorded which). The CDR3 DNA sequence: TGCGCCAGCAGCTTGGCAGCGGGGGGACACTACAATGAGCAGTTCTTC. Translated: CASSLAAGGHYNEQFF. Full variable domain (outside the CDR3, taken from reference TRBV5-1 and TRBJ2-1): KAGVTQTPRYLIKTRGQQVTLSCSPISGHRSVSWYQQTPGQGLQFLFEYFSETQRNKGNFPGRFSGRQFSNSRSEMNVSTLELGDSALYLCASSLAAGGHYNEQFFGPGTRLTVL.